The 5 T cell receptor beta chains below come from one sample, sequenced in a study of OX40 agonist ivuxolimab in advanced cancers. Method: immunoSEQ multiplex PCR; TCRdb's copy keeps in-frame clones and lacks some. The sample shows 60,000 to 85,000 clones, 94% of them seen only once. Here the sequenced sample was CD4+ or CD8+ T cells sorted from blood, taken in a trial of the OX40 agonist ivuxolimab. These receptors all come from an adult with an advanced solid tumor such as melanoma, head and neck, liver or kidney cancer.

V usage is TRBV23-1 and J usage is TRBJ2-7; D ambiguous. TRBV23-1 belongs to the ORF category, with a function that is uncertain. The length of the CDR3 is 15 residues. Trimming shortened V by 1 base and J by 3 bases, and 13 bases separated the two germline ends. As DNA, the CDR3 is TGCGCCAGCAGTCAATGGGCGGCTGGGTACTACGAGCAGTACTTC. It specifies CASSQWAAGYYEQYF.

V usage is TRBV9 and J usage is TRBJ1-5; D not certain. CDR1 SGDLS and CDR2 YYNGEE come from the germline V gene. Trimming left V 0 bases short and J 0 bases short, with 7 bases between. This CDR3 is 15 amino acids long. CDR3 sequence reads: CASSVDGVSNQPQHF. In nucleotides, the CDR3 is TGTGCCAGCAGCGTAGATGGAGTTAGCAATCAGCCCCAGCATTTT.

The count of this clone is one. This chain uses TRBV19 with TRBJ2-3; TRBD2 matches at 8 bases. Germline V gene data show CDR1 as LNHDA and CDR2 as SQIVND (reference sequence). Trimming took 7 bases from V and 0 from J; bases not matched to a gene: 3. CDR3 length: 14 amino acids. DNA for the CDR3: TGTGCCAGTACGGGAGGGGCGAGCACAGATACGCAGTATTTT. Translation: CASTGGASTDTQYF.

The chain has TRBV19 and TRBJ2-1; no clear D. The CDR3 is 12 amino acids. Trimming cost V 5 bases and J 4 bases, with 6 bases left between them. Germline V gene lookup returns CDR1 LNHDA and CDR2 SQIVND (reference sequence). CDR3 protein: CASSPRYNEQFF. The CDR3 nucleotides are TGTGCCAGTAGTCCCCGGTACAATGAGCAGTTCTTC.

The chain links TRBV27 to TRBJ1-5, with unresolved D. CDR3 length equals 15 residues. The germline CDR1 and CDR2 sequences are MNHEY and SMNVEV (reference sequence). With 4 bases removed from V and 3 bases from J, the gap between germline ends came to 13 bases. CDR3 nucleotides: TGTGCCAGCAGTTCTTGGGGATGGGACAATCAGCCCCAGCATTTT. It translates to CASSSWGWDNQPQHF.